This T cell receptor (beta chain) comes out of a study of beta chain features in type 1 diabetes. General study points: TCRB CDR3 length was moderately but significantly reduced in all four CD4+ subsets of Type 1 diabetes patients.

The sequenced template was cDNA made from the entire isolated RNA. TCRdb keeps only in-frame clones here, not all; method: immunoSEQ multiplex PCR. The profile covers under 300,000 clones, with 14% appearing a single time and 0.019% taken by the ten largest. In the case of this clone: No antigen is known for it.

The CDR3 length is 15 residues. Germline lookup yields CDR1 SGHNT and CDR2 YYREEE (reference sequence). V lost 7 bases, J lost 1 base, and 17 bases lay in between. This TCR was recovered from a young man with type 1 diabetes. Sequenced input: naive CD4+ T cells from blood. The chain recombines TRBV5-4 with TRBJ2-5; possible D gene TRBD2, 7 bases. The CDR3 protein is CASQRAGASQETQYF. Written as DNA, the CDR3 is TGTGCCAGCCAGCGGGCGGGGGCGTCCCAAGAGACCCAGTACTTC.